A single TCR beta chain is shown here with its context. The record originates from a study of blood T cell repertoires in COVID-19. After removal of 1 base from V and 0 bases from J, the junction contained 4 bases not matched to a gene. Germline V gene lookup returns CDR1 KGHDR and CDR2 SFDVKD. The CDR3 contains 19 residues. Libraries were prepared by immunoSEQ multiplex PCR; TCRdb keeps only in-frame clonotypes and omits some of them. The table lists over 200,000 clones, about 86% of them singletons. Clinical history as reported by participants underpinned cohort assignment. This chain uses TRBV24-1 with TRBJ2-1; TRBD2 agrees at 14 bases. Sequencing input: PBMCs or T cells enriched from blood (not recorded which). The sequence was collected from a woman between 25 and 40 years old who had been exposed to COVID-19. CDR3 sequence (DNA): TGTGCCACCAGTGATTTAGGGACTAGCGGGGGTTACTCCTACAATGAGCAGTTCTTC. This encodes CATSDLGTSGGYSYNEQFF.